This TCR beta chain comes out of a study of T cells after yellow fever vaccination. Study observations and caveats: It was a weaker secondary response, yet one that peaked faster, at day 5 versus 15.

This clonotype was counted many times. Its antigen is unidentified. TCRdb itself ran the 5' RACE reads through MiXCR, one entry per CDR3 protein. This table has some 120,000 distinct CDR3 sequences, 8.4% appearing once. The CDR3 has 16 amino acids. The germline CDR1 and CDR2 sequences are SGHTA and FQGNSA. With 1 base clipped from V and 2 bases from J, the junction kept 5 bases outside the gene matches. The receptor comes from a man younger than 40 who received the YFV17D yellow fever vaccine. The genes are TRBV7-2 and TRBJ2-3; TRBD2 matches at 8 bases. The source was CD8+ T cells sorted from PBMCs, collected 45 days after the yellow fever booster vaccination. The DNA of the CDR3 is TGTGCCAGCAGCTTAGTCGCGGGAGGCGCCACAGATACGCAGTATTTT. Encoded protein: CASSLVAGGATDTQYF.